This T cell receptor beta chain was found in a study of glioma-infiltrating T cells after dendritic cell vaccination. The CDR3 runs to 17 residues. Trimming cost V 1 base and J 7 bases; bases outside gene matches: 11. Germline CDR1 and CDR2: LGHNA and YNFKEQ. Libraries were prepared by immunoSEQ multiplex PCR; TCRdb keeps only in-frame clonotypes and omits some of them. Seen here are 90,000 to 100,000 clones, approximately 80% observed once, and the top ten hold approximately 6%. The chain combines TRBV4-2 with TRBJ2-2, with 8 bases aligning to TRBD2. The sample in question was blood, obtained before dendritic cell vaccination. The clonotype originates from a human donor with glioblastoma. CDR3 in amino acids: CASSQVIRGGRVGELFF. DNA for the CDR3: TGTGCCAGCAGCCAAGTGATCCGCGGGGGGCGCGTCGGGGAGCTGTTTTTT.